A selection of T cell receptor beta chains follows, all from one sample in a study of immune heterogeneity within non-small cell lung tumors. TCRdb passed the multiplex PCR reads through MiXCR, listing each CDR3 protein once. Seen here are about 10,000 distinct CDR3 sequences, less than 20% observed once, and the top ten hold roughly 3.7%. Specimen: lung tumor tissue. These receptors all stem from a man between 40 and 49 years old with non-small cell lung cancer. Both conserved end residues are part of each CDR3. The order of the fields is clone size, V gene, J gene, D gene, CDR3 DNA, CDR3 protein. The D gene is left open where the match is weak. Clone size is not always given. Where it is, it says once, few, many or a class for expanded clones.

many,TRBV19,TRBJ2-1,TRBD1,TGTGCCAGTAGTATCCGGGACAGACCGAACAATGAGCAGTTCTTC,CASSIRDRPNNEQFF
medium-sized,TRBV12-3/TRBV12-4,TRBJ1-1,.,TGTGCCAGCAGTTTTTCCCTTCCACTGGACAGTTCTGGTGAAGCTTTCTTT,CASSFSLPLDSSGEAFF
medium-sized,TRBV2,TRBJ2-1,TRBD2,TGTGCCAGCAGTGAATCGCGACTAGCGGAGGGGGATAATGAGCAGTTCTTC,CASSESRLAEGDNEQFF
medium-sized,TRBV6-2/TRBV6-3,TRBJ2-7,TRBD1,TGTGCCAGCAGAAAGTGGGACAGGGACGAGCAGTACTTC,CASRKWDRDEQYF
many,TRBV20-1,TRBJ1-1,.,TGCAGTGCCCCGCGAGGAAGGACTGAAGCTTTCTTT,CSAPRGRTEAFF
.,TRBV27,TRBJ2-7,TRBD2,TGTGCCAGCAGTTACATAGCGGGAGCTGGGGAGCAGTACTTC,CASSYIAGAGEQYF
few,TRBV12-3/TRBV12-4,TRBJ2-5,.,TGTGCCAGCAGTTTTAGAGCGGTAGAGACCCAGTACTTC,CASSFRAVETQYF
medium-sized,TRBV6-5,TRBJ1-3,.,TGTGCCAGCAGTTACCAGGGAACTGGAAACACCATATATTTT,CASSYQGTGNTIYF
medium-sized,TRBV30,TRBJ2-7,.,TGTGCCTGGAGTGTAGGACAGTCCTCAGACAATACCTACGAGCAGTACTTC,CAWSVGQSSDNTYEQYF
medium-sized,TRBV19,TRBJ2-3,.,TGTGCCAGTAGTATTAAAGCGGAGAGGGCAGATACGCAGTATTTT,CASSIKAERADTQYF
many,TRBV29-1,TRBJ2-3,TRBD2,TGCAGCGTTGGTGGGAGGGCCGGTACAGATACGCAGTATTTT,CSVGGRAGTDTQYF
many,TRBV7-2,TRBJ2-1,.,TGTGCCAGCAGCTTAGGAGGGTTGGTGAATGAGCAGTTCTTC,CASSLGGLVNEQFF
medium-sized,TRBV20-1,TRBJ2-1,.,TGCAGTGCTAGAGATGCAACAAGGAACAATGAGCAGTTCTTC,CSARDATRNNEQFF
many,TRBV6-4,TRBJ1-3,.,TGTGCCAGACGACGGGGGAACTCTGGAAACACCATATATTTT,CARRRGNSGNTIYF
.,TRBV9,TRBJ1-1,.,TGTGCCAGCAGTGAAACCGGGACTGATAACACTGAAGCTTTCTTT,CASSETGTDNTEAFF
medium-sized,TRBV28,TRBJ1-4,.,TGTGCCAGCAGTTCACCAACTCTGGGAGGGCTGAGTCGATTTGATGAAAAACTGTTTTTT,CASSSPTLGGLSRFDEKLFF
medium-sized,TRBV20-1,TRBJ1-6,.,TGCAGTGCTAGTCGGCCGAATTCACCCCTCCACTTT,CSASRPNSPLHF
few,TRBV6-1,TRBJ1-5,.,TGTGCCAGCAGTGGCAGGGTCGGTCAGCCCCAGCATTTT,CASSGRVGQPQHF
many,TRBV24-1,TRBJ2-5,.,TGTGCCACCAGTGATCCCCAGGGGAACCAAGAGACCCAGTACTTC,CATSDPQGNQETQYF
medium-sized,TRBV5-1,TRBJ2-7,.,TGCGCCAGCAGCACAACAGGAAGCTACGAGCAGTACTTC,CASSTTGSYEQYF
many,TRBV7-9,TRBJ1-1,.,TGTGCCAGCAGCTTAGGGTTGGGAATCACTGAAGCTTTCTTT,CASSLGLGITEAFF
medium-sized,TRBV9,TRBJ1-2,TRBD1,TGTGCCAGCAGCGTAGGCGCAGGGGGGAGGGATGGCTACACCTTC,CASSVGAGGRDGYTF
many,TRBV15,TRBJ1-1,.,TGTGCCACCGGTTATGGCCTTACCGTGAACACTGAAGCTTTCTTT,CATGYGLTVNTEAFF
many,TRBV28,TRBJ1-5,TRBD1,TGTGCCAGCAGTCCGGGACAGGGCTTGGGTTTT,CASSPGQGLGF
medium-sized,TRBV6-1,TRBJ1-1,.,TGTGCCAGCAGTTATCAGGGTGGAACTGAAGCTTTCTTT,CASSYQGGTEAFF
medium-sized,TRBV28,TRBJ2-7,.,TGTGCCAGCAACCCCTCCCCGGGATACGAGCAGTACTTC,CASNPSPGYEQYF
few,TRBV5-4,TRBJ2-5,TRBD2,TGTGCCAGCAGCATCGGGGGGGGGCGATTTTCGGCCCAGTACTTC,CASSIGGGRFSAQYF
many,TRBV9,TRBJ2-5,.,TGTGCCAGCAGCGTCAACCTCCTGGAGACCCAGTACTTC,CASSVNLLETQYF
many,TRBV30,TRBJ2-4,.,TGTGCCTGGAGTATAAAAGGTTGGGGGATCAAAAACATTCAGTACTTC,CAWSIKGWGIKNIQYF
many,TRBV28,TRBJ1-5,.,TGTGCCAGCAGCAAAGCTCAGCCCCAGCATTTT,CASSKAQPQHF
many,TRBV2,TRBJ2-7,.,TGTGCCAGCAGCGGCATAGGCTACAGAACCTCCTACGAGCAGTACTTC,CASSGIGYRTSYEQYF
many,TRBV7-8,TRBJ2-2,.,TGTGCCAGCAGCTTACCCCCGGGGGGCGCAGCGACCGGGGAGCTGTTTTTT,CASSLPPGGAATGELFF
many,TRBV10-3,TRBJ2-1,TRBD2,TGTGCCATCAGTAATATTAGCGGGGGCCTCTACAATGAGCAGTTCTTC,CAISNISGGLYNEQFF
many,TRBV4-1,TRBJ1-2,.,TGCGCCAGCAGCCAAGATAAATGGTCAGGGTCTAACTATGGCTACACCTTC,CASSQDKWSGSNYGYTF
many,TRBV6-1,TRBJ2-5,.,TGTGCCAGCAGTGAATTTGGGGAGACCCAGTACTTC,CASSEFGETQYF
many,TRBV5-8,TRBJ2-7,.,TGTGCCAGCAGCTTCGTCATGGGGCCCCAGTACTTC,CASSFVMGPQYF
medium-sized,TRBV7-2,TRBJ1-1,.,TGTGCCAGCAGCACGAAGACACGGACTACGAACACTGAAGCTTTCTTT,CASSTKTRTTNTEAFF
medium-sized,TRBV6-5,TRBJ1-1,.,TGTGCCAGCAGTTACTCTACGAACACTGAAGCTTTCTTT,CASSYSTNTEAFF
medium-sized,TRBV18,TRBJ2-5,TRBD1,TGTGCCAGCTCACCACCGAACAGGGGGCGCCGAGAGACCCAGTACTTC,CASSPPNRGRRETQYF
medium-sized,TRBV11-2,TRBJ2-7,.,TGTGCCAGCAGCTTTTTAAAGGGGTACTCCTACGAGCAGTACTTC,CASSFLKGYSYEQYF
few,TRBV10-1,TRBJ2-5,.,TGCGCCAGCAGTGAAGACCGAGAGACCCAGTACTTC,CASSEDRETQYF
many,TRBV15,TRBJ2-3,TRBD2,TGTGCCACCAGCAGAGCAGCGGGAGGGGCAGATACGCAGTATTTT,CATSRAAGGADTQYF
many,TRBV25-1,TRBJ2-7,.,TGTGCCAGCACCCCCCAGGGGACTACCTACGAGCAGTACTTC,CASTPQGTTYEQYF
.,TRBV30,TRBJ2-5,.,TGTGCCTGGAGGTGGGTGGGAGGGACCCAGTACTTC,CAWRWVGGTQYF
many,TRBV4-2,TRBJ2-7,TRBD1,TGTGCCAGCAGCCCCCACGACGGGACAGGGGGTTACGAGCAGTACTTC,CASSPHDGTGGYEQYF
.,TRBV20-1,TRBJ2-7,TRBD2,TGCAGTGCTAGAGATTACGCGGGAGTGGTAAACGAGCAGTACTTC,CSARDYAGVVNEQYF
medium-sized,TRBV19,TRBJ2-2,TRBD2,TGTGCCAGTAGTATAGTATTCTTGCGGGGGGGCCGCACCGGGGAGCTGTTTTTT,CASSIVFLRGGRTGELFF
once,TRBV19,TRBJ1-4,.,TGTGCCAGTAGTATTTTGGGGGCGAATGAAAAACTGTTTTTT,CASSILGANEKLFF
many,TRBV29-1,TRBJ2-3,TRBD2,TGCAGCGTTGGCAGAGCTGGGGGTAGCGGGAGCACAGATACGCAGTATTTT,CSVGRAGGSGSTDTQYF
.,TRBV12-3/TRBV12-4,TRBJ2-7,.,TGTGCCAGCCGTTTAGGGCAGATCGAGCGGTACTTC,CASRLGQIERYF
medium-sized,TRBV20-1,TRBJ1-6,.,TGCAGTGGAACAGGCAACGCACCCCTCCACTTT,CSGTGNAPLHF